This TCR beta chain was sequenced in a study of T cell responses to AZD1222 COVID-19 vaccine. As regards this clone: Antigen specificity is unknown.

Trimming shortened V by 2 bases and J by 4 bases, and 8 bases separated the two germline ends. This CDR3 is 13 amino acids long. Germline assignment: CDR1 SGHTA and CDR2 FQGNSA. Overall study findings and caveats: Reports indicate that nearly half of spike-specific TCRs are directed at unmutated variant regions. Most donors were white British, females outnumbered males, and clonal diversity was possibly underestimated. Vaccine-associated CD4 TCRs ranged over spike, dominating at 160-218 and 743-854.

Produced via immunoSEQ multiplex PCR; TCRdb's table is partial and in-frame only. This sample has some 190,000 clones; roughly nine tenths occur once, and the top ten carry over 1.5%. The starting material was peripheral blood, obtained 28 days after the second AZD1222 dose. The chain carries TRBV7-2 and TRBJ1-1, with a possible D match to TRBD1 (5 bases). The origin of this receptor is an adult who received the AZD1222 COVID-19 vaccine. The chain's CDR3 is CASSLQGPTEAFF. The CDR3 coding sequence is TGTGCCAGCAGCTTACAGGGTCCCACTGAAGCTTTCTTT. The variable domain in full, completed from reference TRBV7-2 and TRBJ1-1, reads GAGVSQSPSNKVTEKGKDVELRCDPISGHTALYWYRQSLGQGLEFLIYFQGNSAPDKSGLPSDRFSAERTGGSVSTLTIQRTQQEDSAVYLCASSLQGPTEAFFGQGTRLTVV.